The 31 T cell receptor beta chains listed next were all sequenced from one sample in a study of CD8+CD57+ T cells in acquired aplastic anemia. Genomic DNA acted as the template from which TCR beta VDJ combination and CDR3 sequence profiling were carried out. TCRdb re-analysed the reads in MiXCR, keeping a single row per CDR3 protein. The sample yields under 200,000 distinct CDR3 sequences, 64% seen once. What was sequenced was sorted CD4+, CD8+, or CD8+CD57+ T cells (not recorded which) from PBMCs. The origin of the receptors is a human donor with severe aplastic anemia or a healthy control (not recorded which).

In regard to this clonotype: A read error may produce the germline difference seen at one junction end. The rearrangement links TRBV5-6 to TRBJ2-7, with 7 bases aligning to TRBD1. The CDR3 is 13 residues long. Germline V gene data show CDR1 as SGHDT and CDR2 as YYEEEE. CDR3 loop: CASSLGQYYEQYF. CDR3 nucleotide sequence: TGCGCCAGCAGCTTGGGACAGTACTACGAGCAGTACTTC.

The chain is built from TRBV7-9 and TRBJ1-1; tentative D call: TRBD1 (6 bases). The V end was cut by 5 bases, the J end by 2 bases, with 15 bases between. Germline CDR1 and CDR2: SEHNR and FQNEAQ (reference sequence). The CDR3 spans 15 residues. The CDR3 nucleotides read TGTGCCAGCAGCAACGACGGGACACCCAACACTGAAGCTTTCTTT. This translates into CASSNDGTPNTEAFF.

This clonotype was picked up one time. V gene TRBV7-2 combines with J gene TRBJ2-1; D is unclear. Deletions cut 2 bases from V and 4 bases from J, with 18 bases between. The CDR3 loop spans 17 amino acids. Germline CDR1 is SGHTA and CDR2 is FQGNSA. The CDR3 DNA follows: TGTGCCAGCAGCTTATCCCCTCGGCCCAGTACTTACAATGAGCAGTTCTTC. Its protein product is CASSLSPRPSTYNEQFF.

This clonotype was detected ten times or more. The chain carries TRBV4-3 and TRBJ1-1, with 11 bases lining up with TRBD1. The length of the CDR3 is 15 residues. CDR1 and CDR2 from the germline V gene are LGHNA and YSLEER. Trimming at V came to 4 bases and at J to 3 bases, leaving 4 bases not matched to a gene. CDR3 region: CASSPRTGGHTEAFF. Written as DNA, the CDR3 is TGCGCCAGCAGCCCCCGGACAGGGGGCCACACTGAAGCTTTCTTT.

This clonotype was observed a few times. The V and J genes are TRBV2 and TRBJ2-7; 8 bases are shared with TRBD2. The CDR3 extends over 16 amino acids. Germline V gene data show CDR1 as SNHLY and CDR2 as FYNNEI. J gave up 1 base and V 1 base, and 6 bases lay outside the gene matches. The DNA for the CDR3 is TGTGCCAGCAGTGAAGTTATGCGGGAGGAGTCCTACGAGCAGTACTTC. This codes for CASSEVMREESYEQYF.

V and J are TRBV20-1 and TRBJ1-2, with a weak D call TRBD1 (6 bases). CDR3 size: 12 residues. Germline V lookup: CDR1 DFQATT, CDR2 SNEGSKA (reference sequence). Trimming left V 6 bases short and J 8 bases short, with 16 bases between. CDR3 sequence reads: CSADRTANGYTF. CDR3 sequence (DNA): TGCAGTGCGGATAGGACAGCAAACGGCTACACCTTC.

The rearrangement joins TRBV24-1 to TRBJ2-1, with D unresolved. This CDR3 contains 13 residues. CDR1 KGHDR and CDR2 SFDVKD come from the germline V gene. V shed 9 bases and J shed 3 bases, with 11 bases lying between them. Here the CDR3 reads CATLGKIYNEQFF. CDR3 nucleotides: TGTGCCACCCTGGGCAAGATCTACAATGAGCAGTTCTTC.

The table lists this clonotype with many counts. The chain recombines TRBV6-4 with TRBJ2-2; tentative D call: TRBD1 (6 bases). This CDR3 has 14 amino acids. Germline values: CDR1 MRHNA, CDR2 SNTAGT. Trimming took off 4 bases at V and 6 bases at J, with 12 bases between the two ends. This chain's CDR3 is CASSGAGEAGELFF. The CDR3 DNA is TGTGCCAGCAGTGGGGCAGGGGAAGCCGGGGAGCTGTTTTTT.

The rearrangement links TRBV25-1 to TRBJ1-6; D possibly corresponds to TRBD1 (6 bases). The V end lost 0 bases, the J end lost 0 bases, and 15 bases lay between the germline ends. The CDR3 is made up of 19 amino acids. Germline CDR1 and CDR2: MGHDK and SYGVNS. The CDR3 spells CASSEYFPWTDSYNSPLHF. CDR3 nucleotide sequence: TGTGCCAGCAGTGAATATTTCCCCTGGACAGACTCCTATAATTCACCCCTCCACTTT.

The chain joins TRBV7-2 to TRBJ2-3; TRBD1 matches 7 bases. V lost 1 base to trimming and J lost 11 bases; unmatched junction nucleotides: 12. Germline V gives CDR1 SGHTA, CDR2 FQGNSA. The CDR3 loop spans 15 amino acids. The CDR3 is CASSLEQGPANEQYF. In DNA, the CDR3 is TGTGCCAGCAGCTTAGAACAGGGGCCCGCAAATGAGCAGTATTTT.

The genes are TRBV5-1 and TRBJ2-1, with TRBD1 as a possible D gene (6 bases). Germline CDR1 is SGHRS and CDR2 is YFSETQ. V gave up 6 bases and J gave up 6 bases, with 19 bases separating them. The CDR3 covers 15 residues. CDR3 nucleotides: TGCGCCAGCAAAAACCCCGCGACAGGAGTCAATGAGCAGTTCTTC. Translated, it gives CASKNPATGVNEQFF. Drawing the rest from reference TRBV5-1 and TRBJ2-1, the complete variable domain is KAGVTQTPRYLIKTRGQQVTLSCSPISGHRSVSWYQQTPGQGLQFLFEYFSETQRNKGNFPGRFSGRQFSNSRSEMNVSTLELGDSALYLCASKNPATGVNEQFFGPGTRLTVL.

This chain joins TRBV7-2 and TRBJ2-3; 13 nucleotides align to TRBD2. CDR3 length equals 17 residues. The trim removed 1 base at V and 9 bases at J, leaving 10 bases unmatched. Germline V lookup: CDR1 SGHTA, CDR2 FQGNSA. CDR3 nucleotide sequence: TGTGCCAGCAGCTTAGAGGGACTAGCGGGACGCTTTGACACGCAGTATTTT. Encoded protein: CASSLEGLAGRFDTQYF.

The genes are TRBV15 and TRBJ2-1; unclear D gene. V gave up 0 bases and J gave up 0 bases, with 9 bases separating them. The CDR3 runs 16 residues. CDR1 is LNHNV, CDR2 YYDKDF, per germline (reference sequence). CDR3 nucleotide sequence: TGTGCCACCAGCAGAGAGACCGTCGGCTCCTACAATGAGCAGTTCTTC. It specifies CATSRETVGSYNEQFF.

This clonotype showed up many times. This sequence joins TRBV6-5 and TRBJ1-1; D is uncertain. The germline V gene encodes CDR1 MNHEY and CDR2 SVGAGI. The CDR3 covers 11 residues. V dropped 0 bases and J dropped 8 bases, with 4 bases sitting between them. The CDR3 protein is CASSYSAEAFF. The CDR3 DNA sequence: TGTGCCAGCAGTTACTCAGCCGAAGCTTTCTTT.

This clonotype came up a few times. An end of the junction does not agree with germline; a read error may underlie this. The DNA for the CDR3 is TGTGCTAGCAGTCTAGCGCCTTACAATGAGCAGTTCTTC. It specifies CASSLAPYNEQFF. The J gene is TRBJ2-1, the V gene TRBV7-9; D may be TRBD2 (6 bases). Per germline, CDR1 SEHNR and CDR2 FQNEAQ (reference sequence). The CDR3 is 13 residues long.

The V and J genes are TRBV25-1 and TRBJ2-7; D gene ambiguous. The germline V gene has CDR1 MGHDK and CDR2 SYGVNS. V lost 6 bases and J 5 bases, leaving 11 bases between the germline ends. This CDR3 has 12 residues. CDR3 residues: CASSLRAHEQYF. DNA for the CDR3: TGTGCCAGCAGCCTTAGGGCCCACGAGCAGTACTTC.

The chain links TRBV7-9 to TRBJ1-3; D is uncertain. The ends were cut back, 5 bases at V and 0 bases at J, with 5 bases in the middle. The CDR3 contains 13 residues. From germline, CDR1 is SEHNR and CDR2 FQNEAQ (reference sequence). The CDR3 spells CASSQASGNTIYF. CDR3 coding DNA: TGTGCCAGCAGCCAAGCCTCTGGAAACACCATATATTTT.

V usage is TRBV12-3 or TRBV12-4 and J usage is TRBJ1-1; the D gene is possibly TRBD1 (5 bases). The ends were cut back, 6 bases at V and 7 bases at J, with 9 bases in the middle. The CDR3 is 11 residues long. CDR3 protein: CASSRGLEAFF. The CDR3 DNA sequence: TGTGCCAGCAGCCGGGGACTTGAAGCTTTCTTT.

This sequence joins TRBV24-1 and TRBJ2-5, with 7 bases identical to TRBD1. Germline V gene sequence: CDR1 KGHDR, CDR2 SFDVKD. The CDR3 totals 15 residues. Trimming took 4 bases from V and 3 from J; bases not matched to a gene: 7. The CDR3 loop reads CATSEGPGQKETQYF. As DNA, the CDR3 is TGTGCCACCAGTGAGGGACCGGGACAGAAAGAGACCCAGTACTTC.

This clonotype has ten or more counts. This chain connects TRBV5-6 to TRBJ2-3, with D perhaps matching TRBD1 or TRBD2 (5 bases each). Between the trimmed V and J ends, which lost 3 bases and 0 bases, there was a span of 11 bases. Germline CDR1 reads SGHDT; CDR2 reads YYEEEE. This CDR3 is built from 15 residues. The CDR3 bases are TGTGCCAGCAGCTCCCGGGACGGTAGCACAGATACGCAGTATTTT. Encoded protein: CASSSRDGSTDTQYF.

This clonotype was observed a single time. The chain employs TRBV24-1 and TRBJ2-1; D is perhaps TRBD2 (5 bases). The germline V and J ends were trimmed by 1 base and 12 bases, with 9 bases remaining between them. CDR1 and CDR2 (germline): KGHDR, SFDVKD. There are 12 residues in the CDR3. The CDR3 region is CATSDFTGSQFF. The CDR3 region has the DNA TGTGCCACCAGTGATTTTACGGGGTCGCAGTTCTTC.

This clonotype showed up just a few times. The CDR3 DNA sequence: TGTGCCAGCAGTGAGCCGTATAGCAATCAGCCCCAGCATTTT. Protein sequence: CASSEPYSNQPQHF. The chain is built from TRBV2 and TRBJ1-5; D is undetermined. This CDR3 has 14 residues. Germline-derived CDR1 and CDR2 are SNHLY and FYNNEI. Trimming stripped 3 bases from V and 0 bases from J, with 6 bases between.

In nucleotides, the CDR3 is TGCAGTGCTAGACCTTACGGGACTAGCGGGAGAGTAGATACGCAGTATTTT. Its translation is CSARPYGTSGRVDTQYF. The chain links TRBV20-1 to TRBJ2-3; 14 bases map to TRBD2. CDR1 is DFQATT and CDR2 is SNEGSKA in the germline V gene (reference sequence). This CDR3 is 17 amino acids long. The V segment lost 2 bases and the J segment 5 bases; nucleotides outside the gene matches: 9.

The gene calls are TRBV7-2 and TRBJ2-7, with a possible D match to TRBD1 (5 bases). The ends were cut back, 5 bases at V and 4 bases at J, with 12 bases in the middle. Looked up from germline, CDR1 is SGHTA and CDR2 is FQGNSA. This CDR3 is 13 amino acids long. In DNA, the CDR3 is TGTGCCAGCAGCGGCGGACAATTTTACGAGCAGTACTTC. Its translation: CASSGGQFYEQYF.

The chain uses TRBV4-1 and TRBJ1-1; D uncertain. V was shortened by 2 bases and J by 2 bases, with 9 bases between the two germline ends. The CDR3 length is 14 residues. Germline assignment: CDR1 MGHRA and CDR2 YSYEKL. The CDR3: CASSQFATNTEAFF. CDR3 DNA sequence: TGCGCCAGCAGCCAATTTGCGACCAACACTGAAGCTTTCTTT.

Only one count was recorded for this clonotype. At one end, the junction sequence differs from germline, possibly due to a read error. The CDR3 DNA sequence: TGTGCCACCAGTGATAGAGCCGGAGGGAGCACAGATACGCAGTGTTTT. Its translation: CATSDRAGGSTDTQCF. The chain recombines TRBV24-1 with TRBJ2-3, with a tentative D call TRBD2 (6 bases). Germline CDR1 is KGHDR and CDR2 is SFDVKD. The CDR3 sequence is 16 residues long.

The chain links TRBV5-1 to TRBJ2-7; D may be TRBD1 (6 bases). Germline lookup yields CDR1 SGHRS and CDR2 YFSETQ. V was pared by 4 bases and J by 2 bases, with 10 bases between. The CDR3 covers 13 residues. The CDR3 sequence: CASSHGQTYEQYF. CDR3 coding DNA: TGCGCCAGCAGCCACGGACAGACCTACGAGCAGTACTTC.

This clonotype was seen only a few times. The V gene is TRBV19, the J gene TRBJ1-5, with TRBD1 matching over 12 bases. In germline, CDR1 is LNHDA, CDR2 SQIVND (reference sequence). After removal of 4 bases from V and 2 bases from J, the junction contained 3 bases not matched to a gene. This CDR3 is built from 16 residues. The CDR3 bases are TGTGCCAGTAGTAGGGGGGACAGGGGGCGCAATCAGCCCCAGCATTTT. This translates into CASSRGDRGRNQPQHF. Looking up the rest from reference TRBV19 and TRBJ1-5 gives the full variable domain: DGGITQSPKYLFRKEGQNVTLSCEQNLNHDAMYWYRQDPGQGLRLIYYSQIVNDFQKGDIAEGYSVSREKKESFPLTVTSAQKNPTAFYLCASSRGDRGRNQPQHFGDGTRLSIL.

V and J are TRBV7-8 and TRBJ1-4; 7 bases align to TRBD1. The junction had 11 bases not matched to a gene; V was cut back by 4 bases and J by 6 bases. CDR1 and CDR2 from the germline V gene are SGHVS and FQNEAQ. The CDR3 is made up of 16 amino acids. The CDR3 bases are TGTGCCAGCAGCTGGACTTGGGGACAGCGGCATGAAAAACTGTTTTTT. Protein sequence: CASSWTWGQRHEKLFF.

This chain links TRBV5-1 with TRBJ2-7; D uncertain. V shed 0 bases and J shed 3 bases, with 7 bases lying between them. The length of the CDR3 is 13 residues. CDR1 and CDR2 (germline): SGHRS, YFSETQ. The CDR3 sequence: CASSLDGYYEQYF. In DNA form, the CDR3 reads TGCGCCAGCAGCTTGGACGGCTACTACGAGCAGTACTTC.

This clonotype was observed a handful of times. This chain links TRBV19 with TRBJ2-7; 8 bases align to TRBD1. J was trimmed by 5 bases and V by 1 base; bases with no gene match: 7. CDR1 and CDR2 (germline): LNHDA, SQIVND (reference sequence). The CDR3 length is 15 residues. CDR3 bases: TGTGCCAGTAGTATAGCGATCGACAGGGGCCACGAGCAGTACTTC. Encoded protein: CASSIAIDRGHEQYF.